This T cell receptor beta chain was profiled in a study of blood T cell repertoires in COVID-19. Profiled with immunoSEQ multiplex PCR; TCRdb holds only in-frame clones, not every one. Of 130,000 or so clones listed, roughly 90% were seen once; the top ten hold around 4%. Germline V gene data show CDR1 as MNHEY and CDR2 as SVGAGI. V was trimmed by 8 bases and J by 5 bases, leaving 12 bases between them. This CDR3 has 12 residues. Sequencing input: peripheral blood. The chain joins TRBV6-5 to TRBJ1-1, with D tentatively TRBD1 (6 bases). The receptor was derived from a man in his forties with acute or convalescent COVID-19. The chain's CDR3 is CASQRGGTEAFF. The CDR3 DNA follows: TGTGCCAGCCAAAGGGGGGGGACTGAAGCTTTCTTT.